The 12 T cell receptor delta chains reported below all come from one sample, sequenced in a study of γδ T cells in repeated Plasmodium falciparum infection (dated by TCRdb to the early 2020s). Library method: multiplex PCR. The instrument was an Illumina MiSeq. In TCRdb, clones were called once more from the public reads by CATT, and rows of identical DNA were later combined. Within this sample are some 100,000 delta-chain clones, with about 1.5% of them counted one time only. Roughly 8.1% of the sample goes to the ten largest clones. For bulk TCR repertoire analysis, Vgamma9/Vdelta2+ and Vdelta2-negative gammadelta T cell populations were flow-sorted out of peripheral blood mononuclear cells. Input material: gamma-delta T cells from blood. These receptors originate from a pool of human donors (malaria-infected and uninfected, not separated).

This clone was picked up a small number of times. The chain joins TRDV1 to TRDJ1; D not resolved. Assignment of the J gene here rests on matching the DNA to germline, because TCRdb gives none. CDR3 length: 19 residues. V lost 2 bases and J 3 bases, leaving 25 bases between the germline ends. Germline V lookup: CDR1 TSWWSYY, CDR2 QGS. The CDR3 coding sequence is TGTGCTCTTGGGGAAATATATTGGGAGACAGGTCCGATAGCCGATAAACTCATCTTT. Protein sequence: CALGEIYWETGPIADKLIF.

This clone was detected ten times or more. The protein held in TCRdb is that of a much larger clone and does not match this DNA's translation at residue 8, likely because of a read error; the protein shown is translated from the DNA. The V call is TRDV2, the J call TRDJ1; 9 bases are a match to TRDD3. The CDR3 is 17 amino acids. Germline V gives CDR1 GEAIGNYY, CDR2 EKD. Losses at the gene ends were 0 bases for V and 3 bases for J; bases not matched to a gene: 10. CDR3 bases: TGTGCCTGTGACACCGGCTACCGGGGGATACAACCCGATAAACTCATCTTT. Encoded protein: CACDTGYRGIQPDKLIF.

With respect to this clone: A far larger clone lies a single base away; this is likely a read error. In the same sample, other DNA sequences code for this CDR3. The chain carries TRDV3 and TRDJ1, with TRDD3 matching over 8 bases. TCRdb leaves out the J gene; it was filled in here by matching the DNA to germline. Germline V lookup: CDR1 TVYSNPD, CDR2 GDNSRS (reference sequence). The CDR3 consists of 20 residues. The J segment lost 0 bases and the V segment lost 5 bases, leaving 26 bases of the junction unmatched. DNA of the CDR3: TGTGCCCTATTCCGCCTCCCTCGATGGGGGATGATGGCGGACACCGATAAACTCATCTTT. It specifies CALFRLPRWGMMADTDKLIF.

This clone was detected only a few times. The protein TCRdb gives is from a much larger clone and does not agree with this DNA's translation at residue 14, likely a read error; the protein shown here comes from the DNA. The V and J genes are TRDV3 and TRDJ1; perhaps TRDD3 as D (5 bases). The CDR3 is 20 residues long. Trimming removed 1 base at V and 7 bases at J, with 37 bases between. Germline loops: CDR1 TVYSNPD, CDR2 GDNSRS (reference sequence). The CDR3 nucleotides read TGTGCCTTTACTAAACCGCTACGGCGTTACGGCACGGGGACACAGGGTAAACTCATCTTT. Protein: CAFTKPLRRYGTGTQGKLIF. Variable domain in full (rest from reference TRDV3 and TRDJ1): CDKVTQSSPDQTVASGSEVVLLCTYDTVYSNPDLFWYRIRPDYSFQFVFYGDNSRSEGADFTQGRFSVKHILTQKAFHLVISPVRTEDSATYYCAFTKPLRRYGTGTQGKLIFGKGTRVTVEP.

This clone was recorded many times. This rearrangement joins TRDV1 to TRDJ1; TRDD3 agrees at 9 bases. Trimming cost V 3 bases and J 0 bases; bases outside gene matches: 14. Per germline, CDR1 TSWWSYY and CDR2 QGS. This CDR3 is 19 amino acids long. CDR3 sequence: CALGDQFPHWGRYTDKLIF. CDR3 bases: TGTGCTCTTGGGGATCAGTTCCCGCACTGGGGGAGGTACACCGATAAACTCATCTTT.

This clone was seen many times. CDR3 loop: CACTTPLPTIWGIPYTDKLIF. The CDR3 nucleotides are TGTGCCTGCACAACCCCCCTTCCTACTATATGGGGGATTCCGTACACCGATAAACTCATCTTT. The gene calls are TRDV3 and TRDJ1, with a weak D call TRDD2 (9 bases). This CDR3 has 21 amino acids. Trimming cost V 4 bases and J 0 bases, with 36 bases left between them. Germline-derived CDR1 and CDR2 are TVYSNPD and GDNSRS (reference sequence).

As regards this clone: The mismatch at residue 19 between this DNA's translation and the TCRdb protein of a much larger clone likely reflects a read error; the protein shown is translated from the DNA. The V gene call is TRDV2, and the J gene call is absent; the table gives TRDD3 as D, unverified against the DNA. The CDR3 length is 21 residues. The germline CDR1 and CDR2 sequences are GEAIGNYY and EKD. The CDR3 sequence is CACDEVLGDTPRSWDTRQKFF. CDR3 DNA: TGTGCCTGTGACGAGGTACTGGGGGATACGCCCCGTTCCTGGGACACCCGACAGAAGTTTTTC.

This clone was observed many times. J is TRDJ1 and V is TRDV1; possibly TRDD3 for D (6 bases). CDR3 length: 17 residues. Trimming pared 0 bases from V and 7 bases from J, leaving 21 bases between. Per germline, CDR1 TSWWSYY and CDR2 QGS. In DNA form, the CDR3 reads TGTGCTCTTGGGGAACTAGTTGGCGTTCGAGTACTGGGTAAACTCATCTTT. Translating gives CALGELVGVRVLGKLIF.

This clone was counted ten times or more. TCRdb pairs this DNA with a much larger clone's protein that differs at residue 6, likely a read error; the protein shown was translated from the DNA. This chain joins TRDV2 and TRDJ2; possibly TRDD3 for D (6 bases). Germline V CDR1 and CDR2: GEAIGNYY, EKD. The length of the CDR3 is 15 residues. V shed 2 bases and J shed 5 bases, with 14 bases lying between them. The CDR3 is CACDNAGIGTAQLFF. The CDR3 DNA is TGTGCCTGTGACAACGCGGGGATTGGTACAGCACAACTCTTCTTT.

The table lists this clone with a few counts. The TCRdb protein, from a much larger clone, departs from this DNA's translation at residue 16, likely by read error; the protein shown derives from the DNA. This sequence joins TRDV1 and TRDJ1, with TRDD3 matching 9 bases. TCRdb supplies no J gene; here it was assigned by aligning the nucleotide sequence to germline. Trimming took 2 bases from V and 6 from J; bases not matched to a gene: 31. The CDR3 totals 23 residues. The germline V gene encodes CDR1 TSWWSYY and CDR2 QGS. Here the CDR3 reads CALGENHPLLLAYWGRSRHKLIF. In DNA, the CDR3 is TGTGCTCTTGGGGAAAATCACCCCCTCCTCCTAGCGTACTGGGGGAGGTCAAGACATAAACTCATCTTT.

This clone was seen more than once but under ten times. The protein that TCRdb holds for this DNA derives from a much larger clone and differs from the translated DNA at residue 3, which likely indicates a read error; the protein shown here is translated from the DNA. V is TRDV1 and J is TRDJ1; tentative D call: TRDD3 (6 bases). CDR1 TSWWSYY and CDR2 QGS come from the germline V gene. The CDR3 covers 19 residues. The DNA for the CDR3 is TGTGCTCCTGGGGAACTACCCCGTCTGGGGAATACGGACCCTGTGGAACTCATCTTT. It encodes CAPGELPRLGNTDPVELIF.

As for this clone: The TCRdb protein, from a much larger clone, departs from this DNA's translation at residue 12, likely by read error; the protein shown derives from the DNA. The rearrangement links TRDV1 to TRDJ1, with 8 bases matching TRDD3. The J gene, missing from TCRdb, was assigned here through DNA to germline matching. J lost 10 bases, V lost 2 bases, and 12 bases had no gene match. The V gene's germline CDR1 is TSWWSYY and CDR2 QGS. This CDR3 has 15 amino acids. As DNA, the CDR3 is TGTGCTCTTGGGGAATGTGTACGGACTGGGGGGAGACTCATCTTT. Its protein product is CALGECVRTGGRLIF.